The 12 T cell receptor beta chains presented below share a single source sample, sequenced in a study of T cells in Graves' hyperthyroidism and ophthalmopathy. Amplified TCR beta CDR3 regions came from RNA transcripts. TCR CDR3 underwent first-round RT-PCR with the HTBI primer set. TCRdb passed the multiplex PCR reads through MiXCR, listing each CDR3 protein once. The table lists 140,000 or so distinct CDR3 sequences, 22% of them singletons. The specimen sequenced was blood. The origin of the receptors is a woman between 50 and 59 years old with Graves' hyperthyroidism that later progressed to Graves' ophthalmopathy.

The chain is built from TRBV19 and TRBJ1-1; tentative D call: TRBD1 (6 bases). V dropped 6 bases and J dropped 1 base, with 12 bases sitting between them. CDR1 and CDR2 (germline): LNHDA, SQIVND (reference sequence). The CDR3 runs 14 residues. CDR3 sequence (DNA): TGTGCCAGTAGAACAGGGCAGACGAACACTGAAGCTTTCTTT. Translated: CASRTGQTNTEAFF.

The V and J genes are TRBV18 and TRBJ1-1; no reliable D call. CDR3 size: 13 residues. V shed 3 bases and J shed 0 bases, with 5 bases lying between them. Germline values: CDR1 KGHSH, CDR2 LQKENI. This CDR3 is CASSPRLNTEAFF. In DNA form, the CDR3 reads TGTGCCAGCTCACCTCGACTGAACACTGAAGCTTTCTTT.

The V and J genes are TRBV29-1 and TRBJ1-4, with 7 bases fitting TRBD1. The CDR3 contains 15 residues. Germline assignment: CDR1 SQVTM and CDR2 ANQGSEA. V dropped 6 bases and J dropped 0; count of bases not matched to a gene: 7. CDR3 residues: CSVGTGDPTNEKLFF. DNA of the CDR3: TGCAGCGTCGGAACAGGGGACCCAACTAATGAAAAACTGTTTTTT.

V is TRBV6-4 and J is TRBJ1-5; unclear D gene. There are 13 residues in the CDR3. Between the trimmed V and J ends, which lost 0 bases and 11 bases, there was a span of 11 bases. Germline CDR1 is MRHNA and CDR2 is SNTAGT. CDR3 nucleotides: TGTGCCAGCAGTGACTCTGTCATCTCGGCCCAGCATTTT. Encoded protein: CASSDSVISAQHF.

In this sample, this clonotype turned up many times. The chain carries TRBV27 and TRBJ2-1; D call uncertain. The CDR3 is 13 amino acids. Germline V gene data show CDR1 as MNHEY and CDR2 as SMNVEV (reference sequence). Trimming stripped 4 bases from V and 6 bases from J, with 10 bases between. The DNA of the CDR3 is TGTGCCAGCAGTTGGGGTACAATCAATGAGCAGTTCTTC. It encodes CASSWGTINEQFF.

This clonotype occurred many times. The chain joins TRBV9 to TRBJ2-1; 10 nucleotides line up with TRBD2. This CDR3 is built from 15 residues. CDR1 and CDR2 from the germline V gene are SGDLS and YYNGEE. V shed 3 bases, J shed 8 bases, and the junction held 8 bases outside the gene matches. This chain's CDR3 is CASSDHSGRFYEQFF. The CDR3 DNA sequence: TGTGCCAGCAGCGATCATAGCGGGAGGTTCTATGAGCAGTTCTTC.

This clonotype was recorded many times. CDR3 loop: CASSLRGRASYEQFF. For the CDR3, the DNA is TGTGCCAGCAGCCTGAGAGGGAGGGCCTCGTATGAGCAGTTCTTC. The chain has TRBV12-3 or TRBV12-4 and TRBJ2-1; TRBD2 matches at 7 bases. The V and J ends lost 6 bases and 8 bases, in that order; junction bases with no gene match: 13. The length of the CDR3 is 15 residues.

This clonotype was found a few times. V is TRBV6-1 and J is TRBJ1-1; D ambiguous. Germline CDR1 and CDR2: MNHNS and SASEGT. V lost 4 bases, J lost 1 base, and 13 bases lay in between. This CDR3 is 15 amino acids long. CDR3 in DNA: TGTGCCAGCAGTGCATCCAGGATTTCGAACACTGAAGCTTTCTTT. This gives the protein CASSASRISNTEAFF.

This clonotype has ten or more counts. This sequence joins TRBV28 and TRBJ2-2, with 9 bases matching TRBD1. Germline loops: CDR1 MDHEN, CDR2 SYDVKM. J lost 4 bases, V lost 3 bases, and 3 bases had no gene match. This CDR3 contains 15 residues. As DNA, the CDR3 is TGTGCCAGCAGTTTTAGGGACAGGGCCACCGGGGAGCTGTTTTTT. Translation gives CASSFRDRATGELFF.

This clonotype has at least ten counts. This CDR3 is CSVEPPGAPGYTF. CDR3 sequence (DNA): TGCAGCGTTGAGCCCCCGGGGGCGCCTGGCTACACCTTC. The chain combines TRBV29-1 with TRBJ1-2; D possibly corresponds to TRBD1 (6 bases). Per germline, CDR1 SQVTM and CDR2 ANQGSEA. Trimming pared 3 bases from V and 7 bases from J, leaving 15 bases between. There are 13 residues in the CDR3.

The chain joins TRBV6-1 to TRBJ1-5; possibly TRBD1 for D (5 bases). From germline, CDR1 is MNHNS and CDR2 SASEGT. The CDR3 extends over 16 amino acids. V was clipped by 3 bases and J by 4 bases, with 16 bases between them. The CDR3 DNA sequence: TGTGCCAGCAGTGAGGGACGCAACACGTGGAATCAGCCCCAGCATTTT. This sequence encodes CASSEGRNTWNQPQHF.

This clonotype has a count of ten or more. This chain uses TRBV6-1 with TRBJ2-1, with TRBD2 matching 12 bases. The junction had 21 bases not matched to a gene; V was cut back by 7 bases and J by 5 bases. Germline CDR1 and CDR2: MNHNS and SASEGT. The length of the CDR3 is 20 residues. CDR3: CASKGPSGASGRARHNEQFF. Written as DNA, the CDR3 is TGTGCCAGCAAGGGGCCCTCAGGGGCTAGCGGGAGGGCCAGGCACAATGAGCAGTTCTTC.